These T cell receptor beta chains were read from a single sample in a study of blood T cell repertoires in COVID-19. Sequencing used immunoSEQ multiplex PCR; TCRdb keeps in-frame clones, though not all of them. The data show approximately 220,000 clones, approximately 90% seen once. The sample consisted of peripheral blood. The receptors come from a man aged 50 to 59 with acute or convalescent COVID-19. Each CDR3 is given with its conserved first and last residue. The D gene is left open where the match is weak. Not all rows give a size; the values are once, few, many and, for expanded clones, a class.

CDR3aa	CDR3nt	v_gene	abundance	d_gene	j_gene
CASSLATAEAFF	TGTGCCAGCAGCTTGGCCACAGCTGAAGCTTTCTTT	TRBV5-6	.	.	TRBJ1-1
CASSQDQVTQYF	TGTGCCAGCAGCCAAGATCAGGTGACCCAGTACTTC	TRBV14	.	.	TRBJ2-5
CASSLGGQNIQYF	TGCGCCAGCAGCCTGGGGGGACAAAACATTCAGTACTTC	TRBV4-1	.	.	TRBJ2-4
CASSARTRAGRITEAFF	TGTGCCAGCAGCGCTAGGACCCGCGCGGGGAGGATCACTGAAGCTTTCTTT	TRBV9	few	.	TRBJ1-1
CASSLGRRESSYEQYF	TGTGCCAGCAGCTTAGGGCGGCGGGAGAGCTCCTACGAGCAGTACTTC	TRBV7-6	.	TRBD2	TRBJ2-7
CASSEGRGYGYTF	TGTGCCAGCAGTGAGGGCAGGGGTTATGGCTACACCTTC	TRBV25-1	.	.	TRBJ1-2
CASSSGTPDTGELFF	TGCGCCAGCAGCTCCGGGACACCGGACACCGGGGAGCTGTTTTTT	TRBV5-1	.	.	TRBJ2-2
CASSFRGSYNSPLHF	TGTGCCAGCAGCTTTCGGGGTTCCTATAATTCACCCCTCCACTTT	TRBV11-2	.	.	TRBJ1-6
CASSIEGRNYGYTF	TGTGCCAGTAGCATAGAGGGCAGGAACTATGGCTACACCTTC	TRBV19	once	.	TRBJ1-2
CASSLYGAGRTEAFF	TGTGCCAGCAGCTTGTATGGGGCGGGAAGGACTGAAGCTTTCTTT	TRBV5-5	.	.	TRBJ1-1
CASSIRTGSSQPQHF	TGTGCCAGCAGTATAAGGACAGGCTCTTCTCAGCCCCAGCATTTT	TRBV6-5	.	TRBD1	TRBJ1-5